This entry describes one T cell receptor beta chain. This receptor's antigen is unknown. No much larger clone exists at a distance of one base, and base qualities are not known. This entry comes from a study of cytomegalovirus exposure and HLA in healthy donors (TCRdb year 2017). At the level of the whole study: According to an earlier analysis of a few hundred of the donors, some 170 million T cells yielded approximately 120 million unique TCR beta sequences and approximately 280 Gb of sequence data. The study was designed to test whether signatures of past pathogen exposure could be identified by cataloging public T cell receptors. In the later analysis, no new phenotypic data were used to find candidate immune exposures; instead, reliance was placed on TCR beta sequences and their occurrence across donors. The study combined high-throughput TCR immunosequencing, statistical association of individual TCRs with disease status, and machine learning to predict cytomegalovirus infection status. The genetic ancestry cluster associated with self-reported Caucasian donors included roughly four fifths of the approximately 400 genotyped donors. An early release covering roughly 600 HLA-typed donors comprised 250 to 350 gigabases of sequencing data and 65 million to 100 million unique TCR sequences. A later analysis re-examined previously published TCR beta repertoires from around 670 donors and added high-resolution HLA genotyping to investigate patterns of TCR occurrence. A separate validation cohort of roughly 130 different subjects was used in addition to the 666-subject first cohort. To decide whether each TCR beta V gene segment behaved as functional or pseudogenic, an earlier analysis of fewer than 750 of the donors relied on high-throughput TCR beta sequencing. A later genetic analysis took genome-wide SNP genotypes for about 55% of the roughly 700 donors and used that subset as a discovery cohort. Typing coverage varied by locus: 629-630 donors for A, B, C, DRB1 and DQB1; more than 500 for DQA1; 600 to 610 for DPA1; 450 to 480 for DPB1. All discovery cohort repertoires had been generated using a single sequencing platform. Using immunosequencing, the study profiled T cell repertoires from fewer than 700 subjects and related those repertoires to cytomegalovirus serostatus. HLA typing covered class I and class II loci at four-digit resolution. Alongside the repertoire data, information on donor age, sex, ethnicity and CMV serostatus was compiled. On average, 235,054 unique TCR beta nucleotide sequences were sequenced per donor among a few hundred genotyped donors of the cohort, with 15% to 20% of those sequences being non-productive. Because of strong linkage in the cohort, a handful of DR-DQ haplotypes were treated as single units for association and clustering. What the authors observed across the whole study: In a later analysis, most CMV-associated TCR beta chains were found to appear HLA-restricted, with HLA associations seemingly driven largely by CMV exposure. The classifier was reported to diagnose cytomegalovirus status with high specificity and sensitivity in both the original and validation cohorts. The cohort was sequenced for TCR beta chains only, and without alpha or paired-chain data the features that could be detected were limited. Linkage disequilibrium might explain the correlated functional status among segregating V segments, but an unknown experimental factor could not be ruled out. In a later analysis, several top co-occurrence clusters were reported to appear linked to parvovirus B19, influenza, CMV and Epstein-Barr virus. In vitro tests confirmed that a few of the cytomegalovirus-associated TCR beta chains recognize cytomegalovirus antigens. In a later analysis, TCR association rates were found to vary across HLA loci, with the most associated TCRs seen for DRB1 alleles and the fewest for HLA-C alleles. According to the authors, the approach could potentially be generalized to other disease states and immunological phenotypes. The study listed 150 to 200 TCR beta chains as associated with cytomegalovirus. A further reported finding was that TCR beta sequences accurately predicted the HLA-A and HLA-B alleles for most subjects in the first cohort. The 87-base-pair reads could not distinguish some IMGT-functional V segments, including TRBV6-2 and TRBV6-3, so those segments were excluded. In a later analysis, HLA-associated TCR beta chains were found to be more clonally expanded and to have lower generation probabilities than equally common non-associated chains. Most TCR sequences were seen in very few donors, while some public TCRs were found in many individuals. In an earlier analysis of some 640 of the donors, most TCR beta V segments were observed in productive rearrangements about 90% or about 30% of the time, broadly matching IMGT annotations. Because counts were too low, seventeen rarely observed V segments, including chromosome 9 orphons, were excluded from the earlier analysis of 500 to 700 of the donors. At a false discovery rate of 0.05, a later analysis linked around 15,000 TCR beta sequences to specific HLA alleles. Immune exposure information for the cohort was limited to CMV serostatus. The sequencing pipeline was judged likely to have produced a cluster of highly shared sequence variants as a technical artifact. In a later genetic analysis, fewer N-insertions in productive TCRs were reported among donors in an Asian-associated ancestry cluster than the roughly 710-donor mean. Because HLA typing was missing for some donors at each locus, association tests included only the typed subset. Strong co-occurrence of HLA alleles, especially DR and DQ, made assigning TCR associations to individual alleles difficult. Presence/absence analyses assumed roughly uniform sequencing depth across donors, an assumption that may not hold. V-gene and J-gene trimming of TCR beta chains was associated with a missense DCLRE1C variant in a later genetic analysis, and the association was replicated in an independent cohort.

Libraries were built with the immunoSEQ multiplex PCR assay. A mixture of 60 forward primers for TCR Vbeta segments and 13 reverse primers for TCR Jbeta segments was used in the multiplex PCR. The CDR3 region of rearranged TCR beta genes was amplified from genomic DNA with a multiplex PCR assay. On the Illumina HiSeq System, the amplified TCR beta libraries were sequenced as 87-base-pair reads. The study's processing was this. A later analysis tallied approximately 87 million unique TCR beta chains across the 660 or so repertoires, and approximately 12 million of those chains were shared by two or more donors. Raw reads were error-corrected and collapsed into unique sequences by a nearest-neighbor algorithm in which closely related sequences were merged to remove PCR and sequencing errors. V, D and J gene segments were assigned by aligning CDR3 sequences to IMGT reference sequences. For a sequence to be retained, a match of at least six nucleotides was required to both a V gene segment and a J gene segment. A rearrangement counted as productive if the CDR3 had no stop codons and remained in frame with V and J, and every other rearrangement counted as non-productive. CDR3 was defined according to IMGT convention as the region running from the second conserved V-encoded cysteine to the conserved J-encoded phenylalanine. The earlier analysis of roughly 590 of the donors excluded sequences that lacked an unambiguous match to a single V gene segment. In an earlier analysis of about 590 of the donors, a V segment was called functional when productive rearrangements were above 56.7%, and segregating when the standard deviation between donors exceeded 5%. To diagnose cytomegalovirus status from the catalog of TCR beta chain sequences, a statistical classification framework was built. In a later analysis, V and J genes were assigned by comparing TCR nucleotide sequences against IMGT/GENE-DB human TR gene sequences. In a later analysis, CDR3 sequences and most-parsimonious VDJ recombination scenarios were assigned using the TCRdist pipeline. In a later analysis, each TCR beta chain was defined by its CDR3 amino acid sequence together with its V-gene family, and reads without a unique V-gene family were excluded. In a later analysis, fewer than 600 highly shared, low-generation-probability nucleotide sequences were removed to address suspected cross-contamination and a sequencing artifact. A later analysis calculated a clonal expansion index for each public chain from normalized within-repertoire ranks of inferred template counts. In a later analysis, generation probabilities were computed with a VDJ recombination model fitted to out-of-frame rearrangements, and the resulting probabilities were checked against IGoR. Hypergeometric tests were used in a later analysis to score TCR-TCR, TCR-HLA and TCR-CMV co-occurrence, with a repertoire-size bias correction applied to the TCR pairs. In a later analysis, false discovery rates were estimated by permuting HLA or CMV assignments 20 times. A later analysis grouped co-occurring TCRs with DBSCAN, adding TCRdist sequence similarity when clustering within HLA-allele-positive subsets. For co-occurrence clustering, repertoires with fewer than 30,000 or more than 120,000 public chains were excluded, along with about five repertoires with anomalous nucleotide sharing. TCRdb stores this immuneACCESS table with in-frame sequences only. Part of the clones is absent; in the studies checked, under half of the shortfall reflects unresolved V genes, and no reason is known for the rest. V, J and clone size are those of that table, while D and trimming were read from the DNA. The table for this sample lists around 160,000 clones; 73% of them were counted only once. The ten largest clones take up about 1.5% of the sample.

The cohort comprised 670 or so healthy bone marrow donors. At the time of sampling, all cohort members were nominally healthy, though unrecorded immune exposures were likely present. The donor tested CMV seronegative, placing the donor among the approximately 360 seronegative members of the cohort. A peripheral blood sample was provided by each donor, and peripheral blood mononuclear cells were used for TCR beta sequencing. Genomic DNA extraction from the blood cell samples was performed with the Qiagen DNeasy Blood Extraction Kit. Measured from the cysteine to the valine, the CDR3 is 12 residues long. Here the CDR3 DNA is all that survives: 36 bases in frame from base 1. At the junction V is shortened by 6 bases and J by 4 bases; bases outside the gene matches: 1. CDR1 and CDR2 were assigned from the germline V gene as SNHLY and FYNNEI.

The sequence was obtained from a woman in her late teens or twenties in good health and CMV-seronegative. The sequenced sample consisted of PBMCs. The chain links TRBV2 with TRBJ2-7; the junction holds 9 bases that match TRBD1. The bases are TGTGCCAGCAGGGACAGGGGATACGAGCAGTACGTC. It translates to CASRDRGYEQYV.